This record concerns one T cell receptor beta chain sequence. The sample comes from a study of blood T cell repertoires in COVID-19. Assay used: immunoSEQ multiplex PCR; TCRdb lists only in-frame clones, some missing. The sample has 180,000 or so clones; around 80% are singletons. Germline values: CDR1 MDHEN, CDR2 SYDVKM. This CDR3 contains 12 residues. V shed 3 bases, J shed 14 bases, and the junction held 7 bases outside the gene matches. The receptor comes from a man between 45 and 60 years old who had recovered from COVID-19. The chain employs TRBV28 and TRBJ1-5; TRBD1 matches at 7 bases. The specimen was peripheral blood. CDR3: CASSLQTGHEHF. The CDR3 DNA reads as TGTGCCAGCAGTTTGCAGACAGGGCACGAGCATTTT.